The 27 T cell receptor beta chains presented below share a single source sample, sequenced in a study of cytomegalovirus exposure and HLA in healthy donors. The PCR ran on 60 Vbeta and 13 Jbeta primers. Libraries were prepared by immunoSEQ multiplex PCR; TCRdb keeps only in-frame clonotypes and omits some of them. The sample carries about 140,000 clones, more than 75% recorded once. Sequences were obtained from PBMCs. Receptors were obtained from a man aged 35-49 years in good health and CMV-seronegative.

The rearrangement joins TRBV4-3 to TRBJ1-1, with a possible D match to TRBD1 (6 bases). Germline CDR1 reads LGHNA; CDR2 reads YSLEER. Trimming took off 0 bases at V and 2 bases at J, with 16 bases between the two ends. The length of the CDR3 is 17 residues. The CDR3 region has the DNA TGCGCCAGCAGCCAAGATCCCAGGGGCCCACTAAACACTGAAGCTTTCTTT. This encodes CASSQDPRGPLNTEAFF.

Only one count was recorded for this clone. The genes are TRBV7-6 and TRBJ1-5, with D uncertain. Germline V CDR1 and CDR2: SGHVS, FNYEAQ. Trimming shortened V by 5 bases and J by 0 bases, and 17 bases separated the two germline ends. The CDR3 has 17 amino acids. Here the CDR3 DNA reads TGTGCCAGCAGCCCAGTGGAGGGATCCTATAGCAATCAGCCCCAGCATTTT. Its translation: CASSPVEGSYSNQPQHF.

The genes are TRBV5-6 and TRBJ1-2; TRBD1 is a possible D gene (6 bases). The CDR3 has 14 amino acids. V was shortened by 5 bases and J by 3 bases, with 14 bases between the two germline ends. CDR1 SGHDT and CDR2 YYEEEE come from the germline V gene. CDR3: CASSFAAGDYGYTF. The CDR3 DNA follows: TGTGCCAGCAGTTTTGCGGCAGGGGACTATGGCTACACCTTC.

The chain employs TRBV2 and TRBJ2-2, with TRBD1 as a possible D gene (6 bases). Germline CDR1 is SNHLY and CDR2 is FYNNEI. The CDR3 extends over 14 amino acids. V was clipped by 7 bases and J by 0 bases, with 9 bases between them. CDR3 DNA sequence: TGTGCCAGCATCCGGACAGCGAACACCGGGGAGCTGTTTTTT. Translated: CASIRTANTGELFF.

The chain has TRBV13 and TRBJ2-5; D possibly corresponds to TRBD2 (6 bases). CDR3 length: 16 amino acids. Trimming cost V 2 bases and J 3 bases, with 16 bases left between them. CDR1 and CDR2 from the germline V gene are PRHDT and FYEKMQ (reference sequence). DNA for the CDR3: TGTGCCAGCAGCTTACTGACAATGGAGGGCAAAGAGACCCAGTACTTC. Residues: CASSLLTMEGKETQYF.

The chain uses TRBV19 and TRBJ2-2; TRBD1 aligns across 7 bases. CDR1 is LNHDA, CDR2 SQIVND, per germline (reference sequence). CDR3 length equals 15 residues. The V gene end was trimmed by 5 bases and the J gene end by 4 bases; junction bases not matched to a gene: 7. CDR3 sequence: CASSPQDRSTGELFF. DNA of the CDR3: TGTGCCAGTAGTCCGCAGGACAGGTCCACCGGGGAGCTGTTTTTT.

The chain is built from TRBV30 and TRBJ1-4; D gene uncertain. CDR1 is GTSNPN and CDR2 is SVGIG in the germline V gene (reference sequence). V shed 2 bases and J shed 8 bases, with 18 bases lying between them. The CDR3 spans 15 residues. Written as DNA, the CDR3 is TGTGCCTGGAGTAGTTTTGGAGGGCAAGTGGAAAAACTGTTTTTT. Translating it yields CAWSSFGGQVEKLFF.

V gene TRBV5-5 combines with J gene TRBJ2-4; 8 nucleotides line up with TRBD2. Unmatched junction bases numbered 7, after V lost 4 bases and J lost 1 base. CDR1 is SGHKS, CDR2 YYEKEE, per germline (reference sequence). The CDR3 is made up of 16 amino acids. The CDR3 nucleotides read TGTGCCAGCAGCCTGCTACTAGCGGAGGCCAAAAACATTCAGTACTTC. Residues: CASSLLLAEAKNIQYF.

The V call is TRBV29-1, the J call TRBJ1-1; weak D call: TRBD1 (5 bases). The germline CDR1 and CDR2 sequences are SQVTM and ANQGSEA. Trimming stripped 4 bases from V and 0 bases from J, with 9 bases between. CDR3 size: 13 residues. The CDR3 DNA reads TGCAGCGTTGTGGGACTGCTGAACACTGAAGCTTTCTTT. Residues: CSVVGLLNTEAFF.

Comment on this clone: One junction end disagrees with the germline gene, perhaps due to a read error. This sequence joins TRBV28 and TRBJ1-4, with a weak D call TRBD1 (5 bases). The CDR3 sequence is 12 residues long. Germline V gene data show CDR1 as MDHEN and CDR2 as SYDVKM. Here the CDR3 reads CGAGEVNEKLFF. The CDR3 DNA follows: TGCGGGGCGGGGGAAGTTAATGAAAAACTGTTTTTT.

This clone was found a few times. J is TRBJ2-2 and V is TRBV25-1; a weak D match, TRBD1 (6 bases). V was clipped by 3 bases and J by 3 bases, with 17 bases between them. The germline CDR1 and CDR2 sequences are MGHDK and SYGVNS. The CDR3 covers 17 residues. The CDR3, as DNA: TGTGCCAGCAGTGATCCCGGACAGTTCGAGGACACCGGGGAGCTGTTTTTT. Translating gives CASSDPGQFEDTGELFF. The whole variable domain, remainder taken from reference TRBV25-1 and TRBJ2-2, is EADIYQTPRYLVIGTGKKITLECSQTMGHDKMYWYQQDPGMELHLIHYSYGVNSTEKGDLSSESTVSRIRTEHFPLTLESARPSHTSQYLCASSDPGQFEDTGELFFGEGSRLTVL.

V is TRBV6-1 and J is TRBJ2-5; the match to TRBD2 covers 7 bases. Germline loops: CDR1 MNHNS, CDR2 SASEGT. Trimming cost V 6 bases and J 5 bases; bases outside gene matches: 9. This CDR3 has 14 residues. The CDR3 DNA is TGTGCCAGCAGGGGAGGGAAGGGGACGGAGACCCAGTACTTC. Translated, it gives CASRGGKGTETQYF.

The chain is built from TRBV28 and TRBJ2-7; weak D call: TRBD2 (6 bases). V dropped 3 bases and J dropped 4 bases, with 19 bases sitting between them. Germline V gene lookup returns CDR1 MDHEN and CDR2 SYDVKM. The CDR3 is 16 amino acids. The CDR3 here is CASSFLAPGLAYEQYF. CDR3 coding DNA: TGTGCCAGCAGTTTTCTTGCCCCGGGACTCGCTTACGAGCAGTACTTC. Looking up the rest from reference TRBV28 and TRBJ2-7 gives the full variable domain: DVKVTQSSRYLVKRTGEKVFLECVQDMDHENMFWYRQDPGLGLRLIYFSYDVKMKEKGDIPEGYSVSREKKERFSLILESASTNQTSMYLCASSFLAPGLAYEQYFGPGTRLTVT.

This chain joins TRBV5-1 and TRBJ1-2, with D possibly TRBD1 on 6 matching bases. This CDR3 contains 14 residues. V was cut by 4 bases and J by 1 base, with 11 bases left in between. The V gene's germline CDR1 is SGHRS and CDR2 YFSETQ. This CDR3 reads CASSPEGVNYGYTF. CDR3 nucleotide sequence: TGCGCCAGCAGCCCAGAGGGGGTTAACTATGGCTACACCTTC.

The V and J genes are TRBV10-3 and TRBJ2-3; no reliable D call. The CDR3 runs 13 residues. Germline CDR1 and CDR2: ENHRY and SYGVKD. V was clipped by 2 bases and J by 1 base, with 4 bases between them. The DNA of the CDR3 is TGTGCCATCAGTGAGGGGCGCACAGATACGCAGTATTTT. Its protein is CAISEGRTDTQYF.

This clone came up once. The V gene is TRBV5-6, the J gene TRBJ2-7; 12 positions agree with TRBD1. Trimming cost V 4 bases and J 4 bases; bases outside gene matches: 12. The CDR3 contains 17 residues. Looked up from germline, CDR1 is SGHDT and CDR2 is YYEEEE. The CDR3 spells CASSPGTGGGRPYEQYF. DNA of the CDR3: TGTGCCAGCAGCCCCGGGACAGGGGGCGGTCGGCCATACGAGCAGTACTTC.

The CDR3 sequence: CASRRNDRGQETQYF. CDR3 bases: TGTGCCAGCAGGAGAAATGACAGGGGCCAAGAGACCCAGTACTTC. V is TRBV7-8 and J is TRBJ2-5, with 8 bases matching TRBD1. This CDR3 is 15 amino acids long. Germline V gene lookup returns CDR1 SGHVS and CDR2 FQNEAQ. V shed 6 bases, J shed 1 base, and the junction held 7 bases outside the gene matches.

V usage is TRBV7-2 and J usage is TRBJ2-1, with TRBD2 matching over 11 bases. V shed 3 bases, J shed 9 bases, and the junction held 7 bases outside the gene matches. This CDR3 has 15 amino acids. Germline V gene sequence: CDR1 SGHTA, CDR2 FQGNSA. The CDR3 coding sequence is TGTGCCAGCAGCTTCCCCGGGACTAGCGGATCTGAGCAGTTCTTC. This sequence encodes CASSFPGTSGSEQFF.

The V call is TRBV5-1, the J call TRBJ2-1, with 8 bases identical to TRBD1. The germline gives CDR1 SGHRS, CDR2 YFSETQ. Trimming cost V 7 bases and J 3 bases; bases outside gene matches: 6. CDR3 length: 14 amino acids. The CDR3 reads CASGQGTFYNEQFF. Written as DNA, the CDR3 is TGCGCCAGCGGACAGGGTACCTTCTACAATGAGCAGTTCTTC.

J is TRBJ2-1 and V is TRBV5-7; D is unclear. TRBV5-7 falls under the ORF class, with uncertain function. V gave up 3 bases and J gave up 4 bases, with 8 bases separating them. The CDR3 spans 13 residues. The CDR3 DNA reads as TGTGCCAGCAGCTCGACGGGTTACAATGAGCAGTTCTTC. It yields the protein CASSSTGYNEQFF.

The chain joins TRBV5-1 to TRBJ2-4, with 7 bases lining up with TRBD2. The V segment lost 1 base and the J segment 8 bases; nucleotides outside the gene matches: 3. CDR1 SGHRS and CDR2 YFSETQ come from the germline V gene. This CDR3 region has 13 residues. In DNA form, the CDR3 reads TGCGCCAGCAGCTTGTCAGGGAGGGACATTCAGTACTTC. Translating gives CASSLSGRDIQYF.

The chain uses TRBV27 and TRBJ2-7; TRBD2 agrees at 13 bases. Germline values: CDR1 MNHEY, CDR2 SMNVEV (reference sequence). The trim removed 7 bases at V and 2 bases at J, leaving 11 bases unmatched. CDR3 length equals 17 residues. CDR3 nucleotides: TGTGCCAGCAAAGGAAGACTAGCGGGGGGCGAACCCTACGAGCAGTACTTC. Its protein product is CASKGRLAGGEPYEQYF.

With respect to this clone: At one of its ends the junction is not consistent with the germline gene, which may arise from a read error. The chain is built from TRBV19 and TRBJ2-3; TRBD1 matches 7 bases. Germline values: CDR1 LNHDA, CDR2 SQIVND (reference sequence). The CDR3 contains 17 residues. Here the CDR3 reads CANSTDREIKRTDTQYF. DNA for the CDR3: TGTGCCAATAGTACCGACAGGGAAATCAAACGCACAGATACGCAGTATTTT.

The V and J genes are TRBV19 and TRBJ2-4; D remains ambiguous. CDR3 size: 14 residues. CDR1 and CDR2 (germline): LNHDA, SQIVND (reference sequence). V shed 4 bases and J shed 0 bases, with 7 bases lying between them. The CDR3 region has the DNA TGTGCCAGTAGTACCCAGTCAGCCAAAAACATTCAGTACTTC. Protein product: CASSTQSAKNIQYF. The whole variable domain, filled in from reference TRBV19 and TRBJ2-4, reads DGGITQSPKYLFRKEGQNVTLSCEQNLNHDAMYWYRQDPGQGLRLIYYSQIVNDFQKGDIAEGYSVSREKKESFPLTVTSAQKNPTAFYLCASSTQSAKNIQYFGAGTRLSVL.

This clone showed up just a few times. The chain uses TRBV13 and TRBJ2-1; maybe TRBD2 (5 bases). V lost 1 base and J lost 3, with 13 bases in between. CDR1 is PRHDT, CDR2 FYEKMQ, per germline (reference sequence). The CDR3 covers 16 residues. The CDR3 protein is CASSLDEGPDYNEQFF. The CDR3 region has the DNA TGTGCCAGCAGCTTAGACGAGGGTCCGGACTACAATGAGCAGTTCTTC.

Only one count was recorded for this clone. The rearrangement links TRBV2 to TRBJ1-6; 9 nucleotides agree with TRBD1. With 7 bases clipped from V and 7 bases from J, the junction kept 8 bases outside the gene matches. CDR1 and CDR2 from the germline V gene are SNHLY and FYNNEI. The CDR3 runs to 15 residues. CDR3 in DNA: TGTGCCAGCATCGGACAGGGGACGGGGAATTCACCCCTCCACTTT. Translating it yields CASIGQGTGNSPLHF.

V gene TRBV4-1 combines with J gene TRBJ2-3; D possibly corresponds to TRBD2 (7 bases). In germline, CDR1 is MGHRA, CDR2 YSYEKL. With 0 bases removed from V and 4 bases from J, the gap between germline ends came to 17 bases. The CDR3 sequence is 17 residues long. CDR3 bases: TGCGCCAGCAGCCAAGAGAGGGTGGGGGGGCCCTCAGATACGCAGTATTTT. This gives the protein CASSQERVGGPSDTQYF.